This T cell receptor beta chain was retrieved from a study of a mutant IDH1 vaccine in newly diagnosed glioma. As for time point: week 23, last vaccination. The vaccine gave 300 ug of a 20-mer mutant IDH1 peptide subcutaneously per dose. The protocol was immunoSEQ multiplex PCR, while the TCRdb copy is restricted to in-frame clones and leaves out a portion. Of 65,000 or so clones listed, 85% are singletons. Losses at the gene ends were 0 bases for V and 0 bases for J; bases not matched to a gene: 1. Germline lookup yields CDR1 LNHDA and CDR2 SQIVND (reference sequence). The CDR3 consists of 15 residues. This clone has a handful of counts. Its antigen is currently unknown.

The gene calls are TRBV19 and TRBJ1-1; 7 bases are a match to TRBD1. The sequence derives from a man aged 25-40 years with glioma. The sample here was PBMCs, taken from a glioma patient whose treatment included an IDH1 peptide vaccine. The CDR3 DNA sequence: TGTGCCAGTAGTATAGACACAGGGGTGAACACTGAAGCTTTCTTT. It translates to CASSIDTGVNTEAFF.